A single sample is the source of the 11 T cell receptor beta chains below, sequenced in a study of blood T cell repertoires in COVID-19. Using immunoSEQ multiplex PCR, the repertoire was profiled, and TCRdb retains in-frame clones only, with some absent. The sample lists under 150,000 clones, almost 85% occurring once. The specimen sequenced was PBMCs or T cells enriched from blood (not recorded which). The source of these receptors is a man aged 40-49 years with acute COVID-19.

The CDR3 loop reads CASSPRQGRYSYEQYF. The CDR3 nucleotides are TGTGCCAGCAGCCCCCGGCAGGGGCGATACTCCTACGAGCAGTACTTC. The gene calls are TRBV7-2 and TRBJ2-7; D perhaps matches TRBD1 (6 bases). Trimming removed 5 bases from V and 0 bases from J, with 17 bases in between. Per germline, CDR1 SGHTA and CDR2 FQGNSA. The CDR3 covers 16 residues.

The gene calls are TRBV4-3 and TRBJ1-1, with D unclear. Deletions cut 1 base from V and 6 bases from J, with 12 bases between. The CDR3 is made up of 14 amino acids. Germline values: CDR1 LGHNA, CDR2 YSLEER. CDR3 bases: TGCGCCAGCAGCCAAGTACGGTTTTCCCCTGAAGCTTTCTTT. The encoded protein is CASSQVRFSPEAFF.

The gene calls are TRBV5-1 and TRBJ2-7; TRBD2 matches at 8 bases. The CDR3 spans 14 residues. CDR1 is SGHRS, CDR2 YFSETQ, per germline. The V and J ends lost 3 bases and 7 bases, in that order; junction bases with no gene match: 9. In DNA, the CDR3 is TGCGCCAGCAGCTCAAGCGGGAGAATGGGGGAGCAGTACTTC. It yields the protein CASSSSGRMGEQYF.

The chain couples TRBV28 to TRBJ1-1, with 11 bases lining up with TRBD1. After removal of 2 bases from V and 11 bases from J, the junction contained 4 bases not matched to a gene. There are 13 residues in the CDR3. CDR1 is MDHEN, CDR2 SYDVKM, per germline. Here the CDR3 DNA reads TGTGCCAGCAGTTTAGGGGACAGGGGGAAGGCTTTCTTT. This codes for CASSLGDRGKAFF.

This clone was detected only once. V gene TRBV19 combines with J gene TRBJ2-2; 8 bases match TRBD2. V lost 6 bases and J lost 5; bases outside the gene matches: 5. There are 14 residues in the CDR3. Germline V gene lookup returns CDR1 LNHDA and CDR2 SQIVND (reference sequence). For the CDR3, the DNA is TGTGCCAGTAGCAGCCGCGGGGGGACCGGGGAGCTGTTTTTT. Translation gives CASSSRGGTGELFF.

The chain is built from TRBV24-1 and TRBJ2-7; D is uncertain. The V end lost 3 bases, the J end lost 5 bases, and 16 bases lay between the germline ends. CDR3 size: 15 residues. The germline V gene has CDR1 KGHDR and CDR2 SFDVKD. In nucleotides, the CDR3 is TGTGCCACCAGTGATCCCAACTTAGGCAGGAACGAGCAGTACTTC. This encodes CATSDPNLGRNEQYF.

The rearrangement links TRBV6-5 to TRBJ2-7, with 9 bases identical to TRBD2. This CDR3 contains 15 residues. In germline, CDR1 is MNHEY, CDR2 SVGAGI. V dropped 8 bases and J dropped 4; count of bases not matched to a gene: 12. The CDR3 DNA reads as TGTGCCAGCGGGGGAGGGGCTAGCGGGGAGTACGAGCAGTACTTC. It translates to CASGGGASGEYEQYF.

V gene TRBV5-1 combines with J gene TRBJ1-1; tentatively, D is TRBD1 (6 bases). Germline V CDR1 and CDR2: SGHRS, YFSETQ. V was clipped by 4 bases and J by 4 bases, with 14 bases between them. This CDR3 comprises 14 residues. CDR3: CASSPTGIRTEAFF. CDR3 in DNA: TGCGCCAGCAGCCCCACAGGGATTCGCACTGAAGCTTTCTTT.

The CDR3 spells CSISGEYSYNEQFF. DNA of the CDR3: TGCAGCATTTCGGGGGAATACTCCTACAATGAGCAGTTCTTC. This rearrangement joins TRBV29-1 to TRBJ2-1; perhaps TRBD2 as D (6 bases). With 8 bases removed from V and 0 bases from J, the gap between germline ends came to 14 bases. Germline V gene sequence: CDR1 SQVTM, CDR2 ANQGSEA. This CDR3 is built from 14 residues.

The rearrangement joins TRBV7-9 to TRBJ1-6; 8 bases fit TRBD1. Germline values: CDR1 SEHNR, CDR2 FQNEAQ (reference sequence). The CDR3 runs 16 residues. With V trimmed by 5 bases and J by 8 bases, 11 bases remained unmatched. The CDR3 bases are TGTGCCAGCAGCCCTGCAGGACAGGGCGGGTATTCACCCCTCCACTTT. Encoded protein: CASSPAGQGGYSPLHF.

The genes are TRBV4-1 and TRBJ2-2; TRBD1 matches 8 bases. Trimming cost V 2 bases and J 1 base; bases outside gene matches: 3. In germline, CDR1 is MGHRA, CDR2 YSYEKL. CDR3 size: 16 residues. In DNA form, the CDR3 reads TGCGCCAGCAGCCAATCGGGACAGGTGAACACCGGGGAGCTGTTTTTT. This translates into CASSQSGQVNTGELFF.